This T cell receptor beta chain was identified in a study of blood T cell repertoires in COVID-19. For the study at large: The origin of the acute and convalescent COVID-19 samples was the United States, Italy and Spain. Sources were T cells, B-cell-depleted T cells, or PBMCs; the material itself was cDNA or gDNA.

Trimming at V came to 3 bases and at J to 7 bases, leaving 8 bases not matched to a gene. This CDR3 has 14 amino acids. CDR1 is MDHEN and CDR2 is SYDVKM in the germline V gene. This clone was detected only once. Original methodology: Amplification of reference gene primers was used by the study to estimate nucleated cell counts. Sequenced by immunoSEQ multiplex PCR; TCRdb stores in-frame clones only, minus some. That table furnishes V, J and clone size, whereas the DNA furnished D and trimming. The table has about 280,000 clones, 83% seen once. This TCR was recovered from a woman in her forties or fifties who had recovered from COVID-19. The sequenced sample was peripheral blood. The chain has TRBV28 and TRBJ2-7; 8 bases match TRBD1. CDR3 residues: CASSLAQGAGEQYF. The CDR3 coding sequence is TGTGCCAGCAGTTTGGCGCAGGGGGCGGGGGAGCAGTACTTC.